The present entry profiles one TCR beta chain with its context. Antigen: not known. This specimen belongs to a study of cytomegalovirus exposure and HLA in healthy donors. Study observations and caveats: Most TCR sequences proved rare, with some public TCRs found in many donors. The finding came from a later analysis; first-cohort TCR clusters tended to co-occur in the roughly 110 validation repertoires.

Data came from immunoSEQ multiplex PCR; TCRdb stores just in-frame clones and leaves some out. This sample has about 120,000 clones, with roughly 90% found just once. The germline V gene has CDR1 DFQATT and CDR2 SNEGSKA (reference sequence). This CDR3 has 11 residues. Trimming cost V 4 bases and J 5 bases, with 7 bases left between them. Sequencing used PBMCs. The clonotype comes from a woman under 30 in good health and CMV-seropositive. The gene calls are TRBV20-1 and TRBJ2-3, with a weak D call TRBD1 (5 bases). The CDR3 loop is CSATQGDTQYF. DNA for the CDR3: TGCAGTGCTACCCAGGGAGATACGCAGTATTTT.